This T cell receptor (beta chain) is drawn from a study of T-cell reconstitution after alpha-beta-depleted transplantation in children. General observations from the study: Among T cells one year after transplant, newly produced cells accounted for most counts and diversity.

To note about this clonotype: Its antigen remains unidentified.

The library targeted TCRbeta and was prepared with unique molecular identifiers. A single record per CDR3 protein comes from TCRdb applying MiXCR to the PCR reads. Here the sample spans under 750,000 distinct CDR3 sequences, under 30% being singletons. V was pared by 10 bases and J by 7 bases, with 12 bases of the junction left unmatched. CDR1 and CDR2 (germline): ENHRY, SYGVKD. The CDR3 totals 14 residues. This rearrangement joins TRBV10-3 to TRBJ2-1, with TRBD1 matching 8 bases. Material: PBMCs, mostly from graft donor cells, obtained 360 days after TCRalphabeta/CD19-depleted stem cell transplant. The clonotype was recovered from a boy under three years old who had a stem cell transplant for acute myeloid leukemia, so the T cells may come from the graft donor. CDR3 nucleotide sequence: TGTGCCACCCAGAGGACAGGGTATGGAAATGAGCAGTTCTTC. This sequence encodes CATQRTGYGNEQFF.